The clone carrying this T cell receptor beta chain was counted only a few times. Its antigen is not known. This sample is drawn from a study of cytomegalovirus exposure and HLA in healthy donors. Overall study findings and caveats: Previous analysis showed most TCR beta V segments were productive about 87% or about 30% of the time.

Germline V lookup: CDR1 MNHEY, CDR2 SVGAGI. Trimming pared 6 bases from V and 2 bases from J, leaving 4 bases between. The CDR3 has 11 residues. PCR involved 60 Vbeta and 13 Jbeta primers. Assay used: immunoSEQ multiplex PCR; TCRdb lists only in-frame clones, some missing. The sample lists around 140,000 clones, about 61% occurring once. The sample comprised PBMCs. V usage is TRBV6-5 and J usage is TRBJ1-1; D unclear. The TCR originated in a male donor in good health and CMV-seronegative. CDR3: CASRANTEAFF. In DNA, the CDR3 is TGTGCCAGCAGGGCAAACACTGAAGCTTTCTTT.